The rows below give T cell receptor beta chains drawn from one sample of a study of technical replicates of blood from a handful of donors. Repertoires were generated with immunoSEQ multiplex PCR, while TCRdb's copy carries only in-frame clones and drops some. The sample lists tens of thousands of clones; roughly nine tenths were seen once. The sample consisted of T cells isolated from PBMCs. The receptors originated from a human donor in good health. CDR3s include the opening cysteine and the closing phenylalanine or tryptophan. Each record gives: clone size, D gene, J gene, V gene, CDR3 protein, CDR3 DNA. A D gene is named only where the DNA matches it firmly. Expanded clones are given a class, and other clones once, few, many or no size at all.

clone_size: NA; d_call: NA; j_call: TRBJ2-1; v_call: TRBV9; cdr3_aa: CASSSAGTFSYNEQFF; cdr3_nt: TGTGCCAGCAGCAGTGCCGGGACTTTCTCCTACAATGAGCAGTTCTTC
clone_size: NA; d_call: NA; j_call: TRBJ2-7; v_call: TRBV28; cdr3_aa: CASSPGLIYEQYF; cdr3_nt: TGTGCCAGCAGCCCCGGACTCATCTACGAGCAGTACTTC
clone_size: NA; d_call: TRBD1; j_call: TRBJ1-2; v_call: TRBV2; cdr3_aa: CAGLRQGALYGYTF; cdr3_nt: TGTGCCGGACTTAGACAGGGGGCCCTCTATGGCTACACCTTC
clone_size: NA; d_call: TRBD2; j_call: TRBJ2-7; v_call: TRBV6-1; cdr3_aa: CASTGSGGPLIEQYF; cdr3_nt: TGTGCCAGCACGGGTAGCGGGGGCCCCCTTATCGAGCAGTACTTC
clone_size: NA; d_call: TRBD1; j_call: TRBJ1-5; v_call: TRBV2; cdr3_aa: CASATGTGGQPQHF; cdr3_nt: TGTGCCAGCGCGACCGGGACAGGGGGCCAGCCCCAGCATTTT
clone_size: NA; d_call: NA; j_call: TRBJ2-7; v_call: TRBV18; cdr3_aa: CASSTHRDHEQYF; cdr3_nt: TGTGCCAGCTCCACCCACAGGGACCACGAGCAGTACTTC
clone_size: once; d_call: TRBD2; j_call: TRBJ2-2; v_call: TRBV5-1; cdr3_aa: CASSPRLFFAGVSGELFF; cdr3_nt: TGCGCCAGCAGCCCACGGTTATTCTTTGCGGGAGTTTCCGGGGAGCTGTTTTTT
clone_size: few; d_call: TRBD2; j_call: TRBJ2-3; v_call: TRBV4-2; cdr3_aa: CASSQDPRLAGFSSTDTQYF; cdr3_nt: TGTGCCAGCAGCCAAGATCCTAGACTAGCGGGATTCTCTAGCACAGATACGCAGTATTTT
clone_size: NA; d_call: TRBD1; j_call: TRBJ2-1; v_call: TRBV19; cdr3_aa: CASSTGTGGYNEQFF; cdr3_nt: TGTGCCAGTAGTACCGGGACAGGGGGATACAATGAGCAGTTCTTC
clone_size: NA; d_call: TRBD2; j_call: TRBJ2-3; v_call: TRBV19; cdr3_aa: CASSSQAGGTSRTDTQYF; cdr3_nt: TGTGCCAGTAGTTCCCAAGCGGGGGGAACCTCAAGGACAGATACGCAGTATTTT
clone_size: NA; d_call: NA; j_call: TRBJ2-7; v_call: TRBV21-1; cdr3_aa: CASSKAPDDGRPPYEQYF; cdr3_nt: TGTGCCAGCAGCAAAGCGCCCGATGACGGCAGGCCTCCCTACGAGCAGTACTTC
clone_size: NA; d_call: NA; j_call: TRBJ2-1; v_call: TRBV19; cdr3_aa: CASSIQGLYNEQFF; cdr3_nt: TGTGCCAGTAGTATCCAGGGGCTCTACAATGAGCAGTTCTTC
clone_size: NA; d_call: TRBD1; j_call: TRBJ2-5; v_call: TRBV11-3; cdr3_aa: CASSSRRTGGRQETQYF; cdr3_nt: TGTGCCAGCAGCTCCAGAAGGACAGGGGGTAGACAAGAGACCCAGTACTTC
clone_size: NA; d_call: NA; j_call: TRBJ1-3; v_call: TRBV9; cdr3_aa: CASSVDPGFNGNTIYF; cdr3_nt: TGTGCCAGCAGCGTAGACCCCGGGTTCAATGGAAACACCATATATTTT
clone_size: NA; d_call: TRBD1; j_call: TRBJ1-1; v_call: TRBV7-9; cdr3_aa: CASSLGVGTGPEAFF; cdr3_nt: TGTGCCAGCAGCCTGGGGGTTGGGACAGGGCCTGAAGCTTTCTTT
clone_size: NA; d_call: NA; j_call: TRBJ2-7; v_call: TRBV27; cdr3_aa: CASSSTHFDSVRSYEQYF; cdr3_nt: TGTGCCAGCAGTTCTACGCACTTCGACAGCGTTAGATCCTACGAGCAGTACTTC
clone_size: NA; d_call: NA; j_call: TRBJ2-7; v_call: TRBV7-9; cdr3_aa: CASSGWTLSSYEQYF; cdr3_nt: TGTGCCAGCAGCGGATGGACTTTATCCTCCTACGAGCAGTACTTC
clone_size: NA; d_call: NA; j_call: TRBJ2-1; v_call: TRBV28; cdr3_aa: CASSFPYLTSYNEQFF; cdr3_nt: TGTGCCAGCAGTTTCCCCTACCTTACCTCCTACAATGAGCAGTTCTTC
clone_size: NA; d_call: NA; j_call: TRBJ1-1; v_call: TRBV28; cdr3_aa: CASSPLLRGGTEAFF; cdr3_nt: TGTGCCAGCAGCCCGCTTTTAAGGGGAGGTACTGAAGCTTTCTTT
clone_size: NA; d_call: TRBD2; j_call: TRBJ2-7; v_call: TRBV14; cdr3_aa: CASSLRLAGVYEQYF; cdr3_nt: TGTGCCAGCAGCTTACGACTAGCGGGAGTATACGAGCAGTACTTC
clone_size: NA; d_call: TRBD2; j_call: TRBJ2-7; v_call: TRBV28; cdr3_aa: CASSRREFPYEQYF; cdr3_nt: TGTGCCAGCAGCCGGCGGGAGTTCCCGTACGAGCAGTACTTC
clone_size: NA; d_call: TRBD1; j_call: TRBJ1-2; v_call: TRBV7-9; cdr3_aa: CASSYRGGYTF; cdr3_nt: TGTGCCAGCAGTTACAGGGGCGGCTACACCTTC
clone_size: NA; d_call: NA; j_call: TRBJ1-1; v_call: TRBV9; cdr3_aa: CASSVEAGERVNTEAFF; cdr3_nt: TGTGCCAGCAGCGTAGAGGCAGGGGAGAGGGTGAACACTGAAGCTTTCTTT
clone_size: NA; d_call: NA; j_call: TRBJ2-2; v_call: TRBV6-1; cdr3_aa: CASSETWQLFF; cdr3_nt: TGTGCCAGCAGTGAAACCTGGCAGCTGTTTTTT
clone_size: NA; d_call: NA; j_call: TRBJ2-1; v_call: TRBV2; cdr3_aa: CASSVPLANEQFF; cdr3_nt: TGTGCCAGCAGTGTCCCACTAGCAAATGAGCAGTTCTTC
clone_size: NA; d_call: TRBD1; j_call: TRBJ1-2; v_call: TRBV5-4; cdr3_aa: CASRGQDQYGYTF; cdr3_nt: TGTGCCAGCAGGGGACAGGATCAATATGGCTACACCTTC
clone_size: NA; d_call: NA; j_call: TRBJ2-7; v_call: TRBV11-2; cdr3_aa: CASSHAASYEQYF; cdr3_nt: TGTGCCAGCAGCCACGCGGCCAGTTACGAGCAGTACTTC
clone_size: NA; d_call: NA; j_call: TRBJ2-3; v_call: TRBV27; cdr3_aa: CASKRGHSLDTQYF; cdr3_nt: TGTGCCAGCAAGAGGGGACACAGCTTGGATACGCAGTATTTT
clone_size: NA; d_call: TRBD2; j_call: TRBJ2-1; v_call: TRBV12-5; cdr3_aa: CASGFFTSGSEQFF; cdr3_nt: TGTGCTAGTGGTTTTTTTACTAGCGGCAGTGAGCAGTTCTTC
clone_size: NA; d_call: TRBD1; j_call: TRBJ2-2; v_call: TRBV7-9; cdr3_aa: CASRYRIRDRGTGELFF; cdr3_nt: TGTGCCAGCAGGTACCGAATCCGGGACAGAGGCACCGGGGAGCTGTTTTTT
clone_size: NA; d_call: NA; j_call: TRBJ1-2; v_call: TRBV30; cdr3_aa: CAWSVSGLYGYTF; cdr3_nt: TGTGCCTGGAGTGTCTCGGGACTCTATGGCTACACCTTC
clone_size: NA; d_call: TRBD2; j_call: TRBJ2-5; v_call: TRBV5-1; cdr3_aa: CASSLEGTSGLLSGTFQETQYF; cdr3_nt: TGCGCCAGCAGCTTGGAGGGGACTAGCGGGCTCCTATCCGGGACGTTCCAAGAGACCCAGTACTTC
clone_size: few; d_call: NA; j_call: TRBJ1-1; v_call: TRBV30; cdr3_aa: CAWIDRNTEAFF; cdr3_nt: TGTGCCTGGATCGACAGGAACACTGAAGCTTTCTTT
clone_size: once; d_call: NA; j_call: TRBJ1-4; v_call: TRBV29-1; cdr3_aa: CSVDEGGNEKLFF; cdr3_nt: TGCAGCGTCGACGAGGGAGGTAATGAAAAACTGTTTTTT
clone_size: NA; d_call: TRBD2; j_call: TRBJ2-7; v_call: TRBV5-1; cdr3_aa: CASSSVAGGYEQYF; cdr3_nt: TGCGCCAGCAGCTCCGTAGCGGGAGGGTACGAGCAGTACTTC
clone_size: NA; d_call: TRBD2; j_call: TRBJ2-3; v_call: TRBV7-3; cdr3_aa: CASSASGLAIPDTQYF; cdr3_nt: TGTGCCAGCAGCGCGTCGGGACTAGCGATTCCAGATACGCAGTATTTT
clone_size: NA; d_call: TRBD1; j_call: TRBJ2-7; v_call: TRBV6-1; cdr3_aa: CASSDRTGGFEQYF; cdr3_nt: TGTGCCAGCAGTGACAGGACAGGGGGCTTCGAGCAGTACTTC
clone_size: few; d_call: NA; j_call: TRBJ2-7; v_call: TRBV19; cdr3_aa: CASSMLASSYEQYF; cdr3_nt: TGTGCCAGTAGTATGCTAGCGAGCTCCTACGAGCAGTACTTC
clone_size: once; d_call: NA; j_call: TRBJ1-6; v_call: TRBV7-9; cdr3_aa: CASSLRGGSYNSPLHF; cdr3_nt: TGTGCCAGCAGCTTAAGGGGGGGATCGTATAATTCACCCCTCCACTTT
clone_size: once; d_call: NA; j_call: TRBJ1-1; v_call: TRBV11-2; cdr3_aa: CASSLQGSGTEAFF; cdr3_nt: TGTGCCAGCAGCTTACAGGGATCGGGCACTGAAGCTTTCTTT
clone_size: NA; d_call: TRBD2; j_call: TRBJ2-7; v_call: TRBV7-6; cdr3_aa: CASSSGLAESYEQYF; cdr3_nt: TGTGCCAGCAGCAGCGGACTAGCGGAGAGCTACGAGCAGTACTTC
clone_size: few; d_call: TRBD1; j_call: TRBJ2-7; v_call: TRBV29-1; cdr3_aa: CSVEDGEGADSYEQYF; cdr3_nt: TGCAGCGTTGAAGATGGTGAGGGGGCCGACTCCTACGAGCAGTACTTC
clone_size: NA; d_call: TRBD2; j_call: TRBJ2-7; v_call: TRBV4-2; cdr3_aa: CASSQEALAGGTPYEQYF; cdr3_nt: TGTGCCAGCAGCCAAGAAGCACTAGCGGGGGGAACCCCCTACGAGCAGTACTTC
clone_size: few; d_call: NA; j_call: TRBJ2-7; v_call: TRBV28; cdr3_aa: CASSPGQNYEQYF; cdr3_nt: TGTGCCAGCAGCCCCGGACAGAACTACGAGCAGTACTTC
clone_size: NA; d_call: NA; j_call: TRBJ2-2; v_call: TRBV9; cdr3_aa: CASSPGDTDSGELFF; cdr3_nt: TGTGCCAGCAGCCCCGGGGACACCGACAGCGGGGAGCTGTTTTTT
clone_size: NA; d_call: TRBD1; j_call: TRBJ1-2; v_call: TRBV28; cdr3_aa: CASSYPGQSYGYTF; cdr3_nt: TGTGCCAGCAGTTACCCGGGACAGTCCTATGGCTACACCTTC
clone_size: NA; d_call: TRBD1; j_call: TRBJ1-1; v_call: TRBV11-3; cdr3_aa: CASSLKQGANTEAFF; cdr3_nt: TGTGCCAGCAGCCTCAAACAGGGGGCGAACACTGAAGCTTTCTTT
clone_size: NA; d_call: NA; j_call: TRBJ1-5; v_call: TRBV6-1; cdr3_aa: CASSEGAKVSGPQHF; cdr3_nt: TGTGCCAGCAGTGAAGGGGCGAAGGTCTCAGGACCCCAGCATTTT
clone_size: once; d_call: TRBD1; j_call: TRBJ1-2; v_call: TRBV28; cdr3_aa: CASTWRDRVGYTF; cdr3_nt: TGTGCCAGCACTTGGAGGGACAGGGTCGGCTACACCTTC
clone_size: NA; d_call: NA; j_call: TRBJ2-1; v_call: TRBV6-4; cdr3_aa: CASSDSATSYNEQFF; cdr3_nt: TGTGCCAGCAGTGACTCAGCGACCTCCTACAATGAGCAGTTCTTC